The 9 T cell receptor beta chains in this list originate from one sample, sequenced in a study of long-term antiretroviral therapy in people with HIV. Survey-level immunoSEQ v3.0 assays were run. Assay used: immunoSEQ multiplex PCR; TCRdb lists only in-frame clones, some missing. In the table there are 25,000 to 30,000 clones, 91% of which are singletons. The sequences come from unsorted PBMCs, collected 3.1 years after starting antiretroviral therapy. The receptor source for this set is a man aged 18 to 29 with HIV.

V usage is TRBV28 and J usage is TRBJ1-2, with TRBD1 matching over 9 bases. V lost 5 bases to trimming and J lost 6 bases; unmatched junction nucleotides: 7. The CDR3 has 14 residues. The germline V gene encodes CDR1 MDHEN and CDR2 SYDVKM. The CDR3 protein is CASSAPDRGHGYTF. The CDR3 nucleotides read TGTGCCAGCAGTGCCCCGGACAGGGGCCATGGCTACACCTTC.

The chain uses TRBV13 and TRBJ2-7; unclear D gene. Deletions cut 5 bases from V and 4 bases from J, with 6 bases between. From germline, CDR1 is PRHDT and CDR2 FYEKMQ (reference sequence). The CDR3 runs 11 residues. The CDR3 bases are TGTGCCAGCAGCACCAGTTACGAGCAGTACTTC. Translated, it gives CASSTSYEQYF.

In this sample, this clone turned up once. The CDR3 region is CASSVTGASGANVLTF. DNA for the CDR3: TGTGCCAGTAGTGTAACAGGGGCTTCTGGGGCCAACGTCCTGACTTTC. The rearrangement joins TRBV19 to TRBJ2-6; TRBD1 aligns across 7 bases. V trimming: 5 bases; J trimming: 1 base; junction bases outside the gene matches: 5. The CDR3 covers 16 residues. The germline V gene has CDR1 LNHDA and CDR2 SQIVND (reference sequence).

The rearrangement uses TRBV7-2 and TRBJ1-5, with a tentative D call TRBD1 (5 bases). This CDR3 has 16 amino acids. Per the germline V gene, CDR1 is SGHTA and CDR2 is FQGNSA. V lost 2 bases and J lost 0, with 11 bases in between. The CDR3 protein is CASSLKGASSNQPQHF. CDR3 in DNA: TGTGCCAGCAGCTTAAAAGGGGCGTCTAGCAATCAGCCCCAGCATTTT.

This chain's CDR3 is CASSRSFYEQYF. The DNA for the CDR3 is TGTGCCAGCAGCCGAAGCTTCTACGAGCAGTACTTC. This chain connects TRBV7-9 to TRBJ2-7; D unclear. The CDR3 loop spans 12 amino acids. The germline V gene encodes CDR1 SEHNR and CDR2 FQNEAQ (reference sequence). The V gene lost 5 bases and the J gene lost 3 bases, with 8 bases spanning the gap.

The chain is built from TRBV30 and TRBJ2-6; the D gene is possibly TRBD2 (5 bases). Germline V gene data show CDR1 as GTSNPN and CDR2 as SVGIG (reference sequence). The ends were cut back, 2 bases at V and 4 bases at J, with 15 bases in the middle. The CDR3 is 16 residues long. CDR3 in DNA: TGTGCCTGGAGTTTTCCGCCGGGGAGAGGGGCCAACGTCCTGACTTTC. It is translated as CAWSFPPGRGANVLTF.

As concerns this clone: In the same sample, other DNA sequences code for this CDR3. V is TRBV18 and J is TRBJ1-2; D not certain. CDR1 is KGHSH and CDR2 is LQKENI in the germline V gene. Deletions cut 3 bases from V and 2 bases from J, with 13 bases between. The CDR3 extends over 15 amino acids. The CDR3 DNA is TGTGCCAGCTCACCCCCGGCGGGTACGAACTATGGCTACACCTTC. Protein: CASSPPAGTNYGYTF.

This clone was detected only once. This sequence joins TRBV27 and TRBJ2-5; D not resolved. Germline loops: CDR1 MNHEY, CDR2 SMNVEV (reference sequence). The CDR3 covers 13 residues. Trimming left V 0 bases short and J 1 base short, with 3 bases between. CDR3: CASSLSFQETQYF. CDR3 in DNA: TGTGCCAGCAGTTTATCATTCCAAGAGACCCAGTACTTC.

The CDR3 coding sequence is TGTGCCAGCATATCCCCCGGGCTCCTCAATGAGCAGTTCTTC. This codes for CASISPGLLNEQFF. The J gene is TRBJ2-1, the V gene TRBV5-5; D remains unclear. V was trimmed by 6 bases and J by 6 bases, leaving 16 bases between them. Germline assignment: CDR1 SGHKS and CDR2 YYEKEE (reference sequence). The CDR3 sequence is 14 residues long.